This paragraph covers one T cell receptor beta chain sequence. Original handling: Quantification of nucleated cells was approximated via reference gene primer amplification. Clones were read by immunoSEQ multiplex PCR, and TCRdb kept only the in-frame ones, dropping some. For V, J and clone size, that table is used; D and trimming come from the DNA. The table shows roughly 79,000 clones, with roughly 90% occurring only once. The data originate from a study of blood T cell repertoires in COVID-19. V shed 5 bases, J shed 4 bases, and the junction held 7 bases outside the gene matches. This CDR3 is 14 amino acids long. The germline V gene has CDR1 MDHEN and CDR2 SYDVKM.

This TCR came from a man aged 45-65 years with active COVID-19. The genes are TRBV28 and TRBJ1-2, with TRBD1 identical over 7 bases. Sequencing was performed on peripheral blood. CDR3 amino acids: CASSTRGRVYGYTF. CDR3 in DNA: TGTGCCAGCAGTACGAGGGGGCGCGTCTATGGCTACACCTTC.